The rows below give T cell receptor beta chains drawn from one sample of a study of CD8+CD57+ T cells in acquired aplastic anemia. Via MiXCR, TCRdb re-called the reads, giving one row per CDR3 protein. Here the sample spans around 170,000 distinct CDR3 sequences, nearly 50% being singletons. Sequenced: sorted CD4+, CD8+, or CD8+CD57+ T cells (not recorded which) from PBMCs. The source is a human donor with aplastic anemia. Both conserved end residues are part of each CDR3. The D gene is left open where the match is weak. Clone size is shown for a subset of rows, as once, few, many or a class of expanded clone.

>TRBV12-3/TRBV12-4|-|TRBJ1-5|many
TGTGCCAGCACCATAGGGGGTCAGCCCCAGCATTTT
CASTIGGQPQHF
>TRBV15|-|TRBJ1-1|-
TGTGCCACCAGCAGAGATCTGGACAGTGGGGCTTTCTTT
CATSRDLDSGAFF
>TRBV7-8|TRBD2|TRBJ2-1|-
TGTGCCAGCAGCGGCCCCGGGAGGGATGAGCAGTTCTTC
CASSGPGRDEQFF
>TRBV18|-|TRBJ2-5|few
TGTGCCAGCTCACCAAGGAACCAAGAGACCCAGTACTTC
CASSPRNQETQYF
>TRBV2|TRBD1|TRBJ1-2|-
TGTGCCAGCAAAGACAGGGTTGATGGCTACACCTTC
CASKDRVDGYTF
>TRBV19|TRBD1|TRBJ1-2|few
TGTGCCAGTAGTTTCCAGGGACAGGCCAACTATGGCTACACCTTC
CASSFQGQANYGYTF
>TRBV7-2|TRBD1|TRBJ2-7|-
TGTGCCAGCAGCCGAACAAGGACAGGTTACGAGCAGTACTTC
CASSRTRTGYEQYF
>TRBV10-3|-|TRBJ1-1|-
TGTGCCAGCAGCCGGGTGAGCCAGCACACTGAAGCTTTCTTT
CASSRVSQHTEAFF
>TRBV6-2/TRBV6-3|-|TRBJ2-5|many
TGTGCCAGCAGTTACGGGGGCTCCACCGTAGAGACCCAGTACTTC
CASSYGGSTVETQYF
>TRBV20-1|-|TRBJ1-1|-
TGCAGTGCTAGCGGACGATTGAACACTGAAGCTTTCTTT
CSASGRLNTEAFF
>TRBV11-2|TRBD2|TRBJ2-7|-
TGTGCCAGCAGCTCTACCGGGACTAGGCCGTCCTACGAGCAGTACTTC
CASSSTGTRPSYEQYF
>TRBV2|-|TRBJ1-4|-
TGTGCCAGCAGCTATCCGGGACTAGGCGATGAAAAACTGTTTTTT
CASSYPGLGDEKLFF
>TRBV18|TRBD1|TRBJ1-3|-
TGTGCCAGCTCACCATGGACAGGGGGAAACACCATATATTTT
CASSPWTGGNTIYF
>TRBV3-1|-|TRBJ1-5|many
TGTGCCAGCAGCCAAGGACGGGGTACTCAGCCCCAGCATTTT
CASSQGRGTQPQHF
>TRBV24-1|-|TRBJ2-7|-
TGTGCCACCAAAGGGCGAGGCGAGCAGTACTTC
CATKGRGEQYF
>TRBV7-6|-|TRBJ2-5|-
TGTGCCAGCAGCCCAACGCAGGGTTATGTCGGACAGACCCAGTACTTC
CASSPTQGYVGQTQYF
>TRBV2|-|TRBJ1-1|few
TGTGCCAGCAGTGAAGAAGGGGGGCGAGCTGAAGCTTTCTTT
CASSEEGGRAEAFF
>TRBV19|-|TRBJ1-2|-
TGTGCCAGTAGTACAGATGGTGTAAACTATGGCTACACCTTC
CASSTDGVNYGYTF
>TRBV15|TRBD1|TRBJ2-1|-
TGTGCCACCAGCAGAGCCCCCCCGGGGACAGGTTACAATGAGCAGTTCTTC
CATSRAPPGTGYNEQFF
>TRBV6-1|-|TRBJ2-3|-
TGTGCCAGCAGGACCTCCCGCGCAGATACGCAGTATTTT
CASRTSRADTQYF
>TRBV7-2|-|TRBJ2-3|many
TGTGCCAGCAGCTTCAATTGGGGCACAGATACGCAGTATTTT
CASSFNWGTDTQYF
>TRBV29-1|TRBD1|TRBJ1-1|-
TGCAGCGCCCGATTGACAGGGGATACTGAAGCTTTCTTT
CSARLTGDTEAFF
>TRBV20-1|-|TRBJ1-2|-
TGCAGTGCTAGAGGGTCCAGCTATGGCTACACCTTC
CSARGSSYGYTF
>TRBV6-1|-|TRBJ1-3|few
TGTGCCAGCATGGACCACCCCCCGGGCCGGTGGGACACCATATATTTT
CASMDHPPGRWDTIYF
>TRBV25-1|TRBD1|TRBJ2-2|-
TGTGCCAGCAGTGCGTCCAGGGGGTCGGGAAGGGAGCTGTTTTTT
CASSASRGSGRELFF
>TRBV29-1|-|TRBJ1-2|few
TGCAGCGTACGAAGCCAGGGCTTTGGCTACACCTTC
CSVRSQGFGYTF